This TCR beta chain appears in the sequencing data of a study of blood T cell repertoires in COVID-19. With 6 bases clipped from V and 4 bases from J, the junction kept 11 bases outside the gene matches. Germline CDR1 is ENHRY and CDR2 is SYGVKD. The CDR3 totals 15 residues. Original analysis: The authors estimated nucleated cell counts from reference gene primer amplification. Clones were read by immunoSEQ multiplex PCR, and TCRdb kept only the in-frame ones, dropping some. The V and J calls and clone size come from that table; D and trimming were worked out from the DNA. The sample yields 250,000 or so clones, 86% seen once.

The chain employs TRBV10-3 and TRBJ2-7; 8 bases agree with TRBD1. What was sequenced was peripheral blood. The TCR was taken from a woman in her 30s with active or convalescent COVID-19. The CDR3 reads CAIRTTGGGGYEQYF. CDR3 DNA sequence: TGTGCCATCAGGACAACAGGGGGTGGTGGTTACGAGCAGTACTTC.